This entry lists 18 T cell receptor beta chains sequenced from one sample in a study of cytomegalovirus exposure and HLA in healthy donors. Primers: 60 Vbeta forward and 13 Jbeta reverse. The assay was immunoSEQ multiplex PCR, and TCRdb's table has in-frame clones only and misses some. Among about 180,000 clones, roughly 75% were seen once, and the ten largest hold under 2%. Sequencing was done on a sample of PBMCs. All receptors derive from a woman in her twenties or thirties in good health and CMV-seronegative.

This chain joins TRBV2 and TRBJ2-7, with 9 nucleotides matching TRBD1. The CDR3 contains 15 residues. V dropped 8 bases and J dropped 5; count of bases not matched to a gene: 13. Looked up from germline, CDR1 is SNHLY and CDR2 is FYNNEI. The CDR3: CASGAGTGYPDEQYF. CDR3 DNA: TGTGCCAGCGGGGCCGGGACAGGGTATCCGGACGAGCAGTACTTC.

This clone was counted between two and nine times. The CDR3 loop is CASSLQGPNQPQHF. The CDR3 DNA reads as TGTGCCAGCAGCCTACAGGGGCCCAATCAGCCCCAGCATTTT. This chain links TRBV6-1 with TRBJ1-5, with 7 bases lining up with TRBD1. Trimming removed 6 bases from V and 3 bases from J; junction bases left unmatched: 5. Germline V gene sequence: CDR1 MNHNS, CDR2 SASEGT. This CDR3 has 14 amino acids.

This clone was recorded a few times. The rearrangement links TRBV2 to TRBJ1-1; 7 bases match TRBD1. The CDR3 spans 12 residues. V shed 10 bases, J shed 6 bases, and the junction held 8 bases outside the gene matches. Looked up from germline, CDR1 is SNHLY and CDR2 is FYNNEI. CDR3 protein: CAILTGYAEAFF. CDR3 sequence (DNA): TGTGCCATCCTGACAGGGTATGCTGAAGCTTTCTTT.

The CDR3 DNA reads as TGCGCCAGCAGCGTCGGACAGCACAATGAGCAGTTCTTC. As protein: CASSVGQHNEQFF. This chain connects TRBV5-1 to TRBJ2-1; a weak D match, TRBD1 (6 bases). Germline V lookup: CDR1 SGHRS, CDR2 YFSETQ. This CDR3 contains 13 residues. V was shortened by 4 bases and J by 5 bases, with 10 bases between the two germline ends.

This clone has just a few counts. The chain combines TRBV6-1 with TRBJ2-5; D uncertain. The germline V gene encodes CDR1 MNHNS and CDR2 SASEGT. The CDR3 contains 14 residues. V was clipped by 7 bases and J by 1 base, with 13 bases between them. CDR3 sequence reads: CASTRLSSQETQYF. CDR3 nucleotide sequence: TGTGCCAGCACGCGACTTAGCTCCCAAGAGACCCAGTACTTC.

The chain employs TRBV7-6 and TRBJ1-2; a possible D gene is TRBD1 (5 bases). CDR1 is SGHVS and CDR2 is FNYEAQ in the germline V gene. Trimming cost V 6 bases and J 8 bases, with 19 bases left between them. This CDR3 contains 14 residues. CDR3 loop: CASSSRGLYGGYTF. The CDR3 DNA follows: TGTGCCAGCAGTTCTAGGGGCCTCTATGGAGGCTACACCTTC.

This rearrangement joins TRBV5-1 to TRBJ2-1, with 12 bases aligning to TRBD2. The CDR3 consists of 15 residues. Trimming cost V 6 bases and J 4 bases; bases outside gene matches: 5. The germline CDR1 and CDR2 sequences are SGHRS and YFSETQ. CDR3 nucleotides: TGCGCCAGCAACCGACTAGCGGGGGCTTACAATGAGCAGTTCTTC. It translates to CASNRLAGAYNEQFF.

This chain uses TRBV7-8 with TRBJ2-1; a possible D gene is TRBD2 (5 bases). The V gene lost 2 bases and the J gene lost 3 bases, with 14 bases spanning the gap. Germline CDR1 reads SGHVS; CDR2 reads FQNEAQ. This CDR3 is 16 amino acids long. The CDR3 nucleotides read TGTGCCAGCAGCTTAAGAGGGTCAGGCCTCTACAATGAGCAGTTCTTC. As protein: CASSLRGSGLYNEQFF.

This sequence joins TRBV5-1 and TRBJ2-3, with D possibly being TRBD1 (7 bases). CDR1 and CDR2 (germline): SGHRS, YFSETQ. V lost 3 bases and J lost 6, with 17 bases in between. The CDR3 runs 15 residues. In nucleotides, the CDR3 is TGCGCCAGCAGCTCGATCCCAGGGGGGCGCGATACGCAGTATTTT. It specifies CASSSIPGGRDTQYF.

The J gene is TRBJ1-5, the V gene TRBV7-2; D is possibly TRBD1 (6 bases). The CDR3 loop spans 13 amino acids. CDR1 SGHTA and CDR2 FQGNSA come from the germline V gene. The V and J ends lost 5 bases and 4 bases respectively, with 9 bases between them. The CDR3 DNA is TGTGCCAGCAGCCCAGACAGGAATCAGCCCCAGCATTTT. Amino acid sequence: CASSPDRNQPQHF.

This clone was recorded only once. The V call is TRBV19, the J call TRBJ2-5, with 11 nucleotides matching TRBD2. V was pared by 8 bases and J by 0 bases, with 2 bases of the junction left unmatched. This CDR3 has 14 amino acids. The V gene's germline CDR1 is LNHDA and CDR2 SQIVND (reference sequence). The DNA of the CDR3 is TGTGCCAGTTCTAGCGGGGGGCACCAAGAGACCCAGTACTTC. It codes for CASSSGGHQETQYF. The full variable domain, completed using reference TRBV19 and TRBJ2-5, is DGGITQSPKYLFRKEGQNVTLSCEQNLNHDAMYWYRQDPGQGLRLIYYSQIVNDFQKGDIAEGYSVSREKKESFPLTVTSAQKNPTAFYLCASSSGGHQETQYFGPGTRLLVL.

This rearrangement joins TRBV6-6 to TRBJ1-2; D unclear. Germline-derived CDR1 and CDR2 are MNHNY and SVGAGI (reference sequence). The CDR3 sequence is 13 residues long. V lost 8 bases and J 0 bases, leaving 10 bases between the germline ends. The CDR3 protein is CASSAVSNYGYTF. Written as DNA, the CDR3 is TGTGCCAGCTCTGCAGTCTCTAACTATGGCTACACCTTC.

This sequence joins TRBV7-2 and TRBJ2-1, with TRBD1 as a possible D gene (6 bases). Germline V lookup: CDR1 SGHTA, CDR2 FQGNSA. The CDR3 consists of 14 residues. The ends were cut back, 2 bases at V and 4 bases at J, with 9 bases in the middle. CDR3 bases: TGTGCCAGCAGCTTAACAGGGCAGTACAATGAGCAGTTCTTC. Translated: CASSLTGQYNEQFF.

The rearrangement joins TRBV7-3 to TRBJ1-2, with a weak D call TRBD1 (6 bases). CDR3 length: 15 amino acids. Germline-derived CDR1 and CDR2 are SGHTA and FQGTGA. Trimming stripped 9 bases from V and 4 bases from J, with 21 bases between. The CDR3 DNA is TGTGCCAGTTCAGGCGGCAGGGGTCTTGGCTATGGCTACACCTTC. Translation gives CASSGGRGLGYGYTF.

The chain is built from TRBV7-2 and TRBJ2-1, with D perhaps matching TRBD2 (5 bases). The germline V gene encodes CDR1 SGHTA and CDR2 FQGNSA. V lost 5 bases, J lost 4 bases, and 18 bases lay in between. The CDR3 sequence is 16 residues long. CDR3 DNA: TGTGCCAGCAGCCCTGACCTGAGCGGAGCATACAATGAGCAGTTCTTC. This sequence encodes CASSPDLSGAYNEQFF.

The chain couples TRBV4-1 to TRBJ2-1, with 8 bases that match TRBD2. This CDR3 region has 16 residues. Germline-derived CDR1 and CDR2 are MGHRA and YSYEKL. V gave up 3 bases and J gave up 0 bases; unmatched junction bases: 4. DNA of the CDR3: TGCGCCAGCAGCCATTTAGCGGGAAGCTCCTACAATGAGCAGTTCTTC. Amino acids: CASSHLAGSSYNEQFF.

V and J are TRBV6-5 and TRBJ2-1, with 9 bases lining up with TRBD2. The CDR3 contains 15 residues. CDR1 and CDR2 (germline): MNHEY, SVGAGI. V lost 6 bases, J lost 3 bases, and 6 bases stayed unmatched. The CDR3 sequence: CASRSETSGYNEQFF. The CDR3 region has the DNA TGTGCCAGCAGATCTGAGACTAGCGGCTACAATGAGCAGTTCTTC.

The chain uses TRBV7-9 and TRBJ1-2; D is ambiguous. Trimming took 10 bases from V and 3 from J, leaving 12 bases between them. This CDR3 is 12 amino acids long. Germline V gene data show CDR1 as SEHNR and CDR2 as FQNEAQ (reference sequence). CDR3 nucleotide sequence: TGTGCCATCCCCGGCGGGGACTATGGCTACACCTTC. This gives the protein CAIPGGDYGYTF.